This TCR beta chain comes out of a study of T-cell reconstitution after alpha-beta-depleted transplantation in children. The study, taken as a whole, reports: Elevated TCRbeta diversity at day 60 was traced, in some patients, to surviving recipient T cells and thymic progenitors. From newly produced T cells came most of the T-cell counts and diversity one year after transplant. Approximately two months post-transplant, alpha-beta T cells reportedly originated from several hundred expanded graft clones.

Germline V gene data show CDR1 as MNHEY and CDR2 as SVGEGT. V lost 6 bases and J 4 bases, leaving 15 bases between the germline ends. The CDR3 sequence is 15 residues long. About this clonotype itself: Its target is unknown.

Preparation of the TCRbeta library involved a method that used unique molecular identifiers. TCRdb called the PCR reads again in MiXCR, with one record for every CDR3 protein. The sample lists about 400,000 distinct CDR3 sequences; roughly 15% were seen once. The chain is built from TRBV6-2 or TRBV6-3 and TRBJ2-2; the D gene is possibly TRBD2 (5 bases). The clonotype comes from a boy less than two years old who had a stem cell transplant for Wiskott-Aldrich syndrome, so the T cells may come from the graft donor. The sample was PBMCs, mostly from graft donor cells, taken 360 days after TCRalphabeta/CD19-depleted stem cell transplant. The CDR3 DNA is TGTGCCAGCAGCAAGACGGGGTTACCCACCGGGGAGCTGTTTTTT. Amino acids: CASSKTGLPTGELFF.